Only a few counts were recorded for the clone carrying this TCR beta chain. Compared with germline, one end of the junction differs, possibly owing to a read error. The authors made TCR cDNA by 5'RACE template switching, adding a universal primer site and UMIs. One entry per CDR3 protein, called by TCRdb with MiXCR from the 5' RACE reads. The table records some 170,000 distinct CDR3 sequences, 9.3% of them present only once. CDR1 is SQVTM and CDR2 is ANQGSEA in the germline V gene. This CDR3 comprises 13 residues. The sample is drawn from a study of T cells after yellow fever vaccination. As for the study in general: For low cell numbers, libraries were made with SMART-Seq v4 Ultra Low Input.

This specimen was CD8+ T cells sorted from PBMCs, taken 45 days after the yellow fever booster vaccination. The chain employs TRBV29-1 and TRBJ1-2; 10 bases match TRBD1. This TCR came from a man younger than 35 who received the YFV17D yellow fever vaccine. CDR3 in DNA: TGCAGCGTTGAACCAGTCCCGGGACAGGGGCCTTCGTTC. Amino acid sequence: CSVEPVPGQGPSF.